The next 22 T cell receptor beta chains were all read from a single sample in a study of blood T cell repertoires in COVID-19. The data were produced by immunoSEQ multiplex PCR, yet TCRdb's version contains in-frame clones alone and is incomplete. This table holds 150,000 to 200,000 clones, around 80% found once. Sequencing input: PBMCs or T cells enriched from blood (not recorded which). These receptors all come from a man in his 60s who had been exposed to COVID-19.

The chain joins TRBV30 to TRBJ2-5, with 9 bases that match TRBD2. The V gene's germline CDR1 is GTSNPN and CDR2 SVGIG (reference sequence). The V and J ends lost 4 bases and 4 bases, in that order; junction bases with no gene match: 4. This CDR3 spans 13 amino acids. CDR3 nucleotides: TGTGCCTGGACCAAACTAGCGGGAGAGACCCAGTACTTC. As protein: CAWTKLAGETQYF. The variable domain in full, completed from reference TRBV30 and TRBJ2-5, reads SQTIHQWPATLVQPVGSPLSLECTVEGTSNPNLYWYRQAAGRGLQLLFYSVGIGQISSEVPQNLSASRPQDRQFILSSKKLLLSDSGFYLCAWTKLAGETQYFGPGTRLLVL.

For this clone: A read error may produce the germline difference seen at one junction end. The chain uses TRBV9 and TRBJ1-5; 7 bases are a match to TRBD1. The CDR3 contains 15 residues. Per germline, CDR1 SGDLS and CDR2 YYNGEE. CDR3 coding DNA: TGTGCCAGCAACGTAGTGGGACAGCCATATGAGCCCCAGCATTTT. Translation: CASNVVGQPYEPQHF.

The chain recombines TRBV15 with TRBJ1-4; the match to TRBD1 covers 10 bases. V gave up 5 bases and J gave up 7 bases; unmatched junction bases: 7. The germline CDR1 and CDR2 sequences are LNHNV and YYDKDF (reference sequence). This CDR3 is built from 15 residues. In nucleotides, the CDR3 is TGTGCCACCAGCGGGGACAGGGGAGTATTTGAAAAACTGTTTTTT. Its translation is CATSGDRGVFEKLFF. The whole variable domain, filled in from reference TRBV15 and TRBJ1-4, reads DAMVIQNPRYQVTQFGKPVTLSCSQTLNHNVMYWYQQKSSQAPKLLFHYYDKDFNNEADTPDNFQSRRPNTSFCFLDIRSPGLGDTAMYLCATSGDRGVFEKLFFGSGTQLSVL.

This clone has only a few counts. The chain joins TRBV7-3 to TRBJ2-1, with 9 bases aligning to TRBD2. Trimming cost V 2 bases and J 4 bases; bases outside gene matches: 6. Germline V lookup: CDR1 SGHTA, CDR2 FQGTGA. This CDR3 has 16 amino acids. The CDR3 spells CASSLGLAGRYNEQFF. The DNA for the CDR3 is TGTGCCAGCAGCTTAGGGCTAGCGGGACGTTACAATGAGCAGTTCTTC.

This clone was detected once. The junction does not match germline at one end; this may be a read error. The V call is TRBV30, the J call TRBJ2-7; 8 nucleotides align to TRBD1. The CDR3 is 14 residues long. CDR1 is GTSNPN and CDR2 is SVGIG in the germline V gene (reference sequence). CDR3 nucleotides: TGTGCCTGGAGTCGGGGACAGGCATACTACAAGCAGTACTTC. Translated, it gives CAWSRGQAYYKQYF. The complete variable domain, with remaining parts taken from reference TRBV30 and TRBJ2-7, reads SQTIHQWPATLVQPVGSPLSLECTVEGTSNPNLYWYRQAAGRGLQLLFYSVGIGQISSEVPQNLSASRPQDRQFILSSKKLLLSDSGFYLCAWSRGQAYYKQYFGPGTRLTVT.

This clone was seen at least ten times. The chain has TRBV28 and TRBJ1-5; tentative D call: TRBD1 (6 bases). Germline CDR1 and CDR2: MDHEN and SYDVKM. This CDR3 is 14 amino acids long. V was cut by 5 bases and J by 8 bases, with 16 bases left in between. The CDR3 reads CASSARGEGEPQHF. The CDR3 coding sequence is TGTGCCAGCAGTGCTAGAGGGGAGGGGGAGCCCCAGCATTTT.

This rearrangement joins TRBV7-2 to TRBJ2-3; D remains unclear. The V end lost 6 bases, the J end lost 7 bases, and 8 bases lay between the germline ends. The CDR3 extends over 11 amino acids. CDR1 and CDR2 (germline): SGHTA, FQGNSA. The CDR3 here is CASRSVHTQYF. For the CDR3, the DNA is TGTGCCAGCAGGTCAGTCCATACGCAGTATTTT.

The rearrangement links TRBV5-1 to TRBJ2-3; D is possibly TRBD2 (6 bases). This CDR3 has 15 residues. V was clipped by 6 bases and J by 6 bases, with 20 bases between them. CDR1 is SGHRS and CDR2 is YFSETQ in the germline V gene. Here the CDR3 DNA reads TGCGCCAGCACCCAGTTGTCATCGGGGGTGGATACGCAGTATTTT. This sequence encodes CASTQLSSGVDTQYF.

This chain connects TRBV30 to TRBJ1-1; no clear D. The V end lost 2 bases, the J end lost 5 bases, and 15 bases lay between the germline ends. Germline CDR1 GTSNPN, CDR2 SVGIG (reference sequence). The CDR3 is made up of 14 amino acids. The CDR3, as DNA: TGTGCCTGGAGTTCGGGAGCCCGAAGGACTGAAGCTTTCTTT. Protein product: CAWSSGARRTEAFF.

This sequence joins TRBV30 and TRBJ1-5; possible D gene TRBD1, 6 bases. In germline, CDR1 is GTSNPN, CDR2 SVGIG (reference sequence). V was pared by 4 bases and J by 4 bases, with 17 bases between. The length of the CDR3 is 15 residues. The chain's CDR3 is CAWKSGGQGNQPQHF. CDR3 DNA: TGTGCCTGGAAATCGGGAGGGCAGGGGAATCAGCCCCAGCATTTT.

This chain connects TRBV2 to TRBJ2-7, with 7 bases matching TRBD2. The CDR3 has 14 amino acids. The germline V gene has CDR1 SNHLY and CDR2 FYNNEI. Trimming at V came to 4 bases and at J to 1 base, leaving 4 bases not matched to a gene. This CDR3 reads CASSAARESYEQYF. CDR3 bases: TGTGCCAGCAGTGCTGCGCGGGAGTCCTACGAGCAGTACTTC. The full variable domain, rest sourced from reference TRBV2 and TRBJ2-7, is EPEVTQTPSHQVTQMGQEVILRCVPISNHLYFYWYRQILGQKVEFLVSFYNNEISEKSEIFDDQFSVERPDGSNFTLKIRSTKLEDSAMYFCASSAARESYEQYFGPGTRLTVT.

V gene TRBV16 combines with J gene TRBJ1-6; 9 bases line up with TRBD1. J was trimmed by 7 bases and V by 4 bases; bases with no gene match: 5. CDR1 and CDR2 from the germline V gene are KGHSY and FQNENV. The CDR3 length is 15 residues. The CDR3 reads CASSREGQGNSPLHF. The CDR3 coding sequence is TGTGCCAGCAGCCGGGAGGGACAGGGCAATTCACCCCTCCACTTT.

The V gene is TRBV25-1, the J gene TRBJ2-2; TRBD2 matches 8 bases. This CDR3 comprises 16 residues. Per germline, CDR1 MGHDK and CDR2 SYGVNS. With 4 bases clipped from V and 7 bases from J, the junction kept 11 bases outside the gene matches. In nucleotides, the CDR3 is TGTGCCAGCAGTGCTAGGGTCGGGACTAGAGTCGGGGAGCTGTTTTTT. Residues: CASSARVGTRVGELFF. The full variable domain, with the rest looked up from reference TRBV25-1 and TRBJ2-2, is EADIYQTPRYLVIGTGKKITLECSQTMGHDKMYWYQQDPGMELHLIHYSYGVNSTEKGDLSSESTVSRIRTEHFPLTLESARPSHTSQYLCASSARVGTRVGELFFGEGSRLTVL.

The rearrangement uses TRBV7-8 and TRBJ1-1; maybe TRBD1 (5 bases). CDR3 length equals 15 residues. Trimming cost V 5 bases and J 0 bases, with 13 bases left between them. Per germline, CDR1 SGHVS and CDR2 FQNEAQ. The CDR3, as DNA: TGTGCCAGCAGCCCAACCCGGGGGGTGAACACTGAAGCTTTCTTT. Protein sequence: CASSPTRGVNTEAFF.

V usage is TRBV30 and J usage is TRBJ2-7; 9 nucleotides match TRBD1. The germline gives CDR1 GTSNPN, CDR2 SVGIG (reference sequence). V dropped 2 bases and J dropped 2; count of bases not matched to a gene: 4. The CDR3 loop spans 14 amino acids. The CDR3 here is CAWSLGTGTYEQYF. The CDR3 DNA reads TGTGCCTGGAGTCTCGGGACAGGGACCTACGAGCAGTACTTC. The variable domain in full, completed from reference TRBV30 and TRBJ2-7, reads SQTIHQWPATLVQPVGSPLSLECTVEGTSNPNLYWYRQAAGRGLQLLFYSVGIGQISSEVPQNLSASRPQDRQFILSSKKLLLSDSGFYLCAWSLGTGTYEQYFGPGTRLTVT.

The V gene is TRBV10-3, the J gene TRBJ2-3; 9 positions agree with TRBD2. This CDR3 comprises 18 residues. V trimming: 4 bases; J trimming: 2 bases; junction bases outside the gene matches: 13. Germline V gene data show CDR1 as ENHRY and CDR2 as SYGVKD. Written as DNA, the CDR3 is TGTGCCATCAGTGCGGTCCGGACTAGCGCGCTACCCACAGATACGCAGTATTTT. Its protein is CAISAVRTSALPTDTQYF.

The V gene is TRBV30, the J gene TRBJ1-3, with 9 nucleotides matching TRBD1. The CDR3 has 13 amino acids. V gave up 2 bases and J gave up 7 bases; unmatched junction bases: 3. Per germline, CDR1 GTSNPN and CDR2 SVGIG (reference sequence). The DNA for the CDR3 is TGTGCCTGGAGTCAACAGGGGGCTAACACCATATATTTT. Translated, it gives CAWSQQGANTIYF.

The chain has TRBV7-6 and TRBJ2-7, with 11 nucleotides matching TRBD2. Germline loops: CDR1 SGHVS, CDR2 FNYEAQ. J was trimmed by 5 bases and V by 0 bases; bases with no gene match: 12. The CDR3 sequence is 18 residues long. CDR3 protein: CASSLAPATSGTTHEQYF. CDR3 coding DNA: TGTGCCAGCAGCTTAGCGCCGGCGACTAGCGGGACTACCCACGAGCAGTACTTC.

The chain couples TRBV27 to TRBJ2-2; D gene ambiguous. The CDR3 runs to 14 residues. CDR1 is MNHEY and CDR2 is SMNVEV in the germline V gene (reference sequence). V gave up 3 bases and J gave up 1 base, with 6 bases separating them. The CDR3 DNA sequence: TGTGCCAGCAGTTTCCCAGGGAACACCGGGGAGCTGTTTTTT. This encodes CASSFPGNTGELFF.

The chain has TRBV9 and TRBJ2-7, with 7 bases that match TRBD1. The length of the CDR3 is 15 residues. Trimming cost V 3 bases and J 0 bases; bases outside gene matches: 6. Germline lookup yields CDR1 SGDLS and CDR2 YYNGEE. CDR3 in DNA: TGTGCCAGCAGCGCTTCCGGGACAGTCTCCTACGAGCAGTACTTC. Its protein product is CASSASGTVSYEQYF.

This chain uses TRBV5-1 with TRBJ2-5; D unresolved. The CDR3 length is 15 residues. Trimming took 5 bases from V and 2 from J, leaving 16 bases between them. CDR1 and CDR2 (germline): SGHRS, YFSETQ. CDR3: CASSMGRLFQETQYF. The CDR3 DNA follows: TGCGCCAGCAGTATGGGCAGATTATTTCAAGAGACCCAGTACTTC.

The chain joins TRBV19 to TRBJ1-2; D perhaps matches TRBD1 (6 bases). Germline V gives CDR1 LNHDA, CDR2 SQIVND (reference sequence). V lost 0 bases and J 4 bases, leaving 12 bases between the germline ends. The CDR3 consists of 15 residues. CDR3 in DNA: TGTGCCAGTAGTATAGACCCTAGGACAGTCTATGGCTACACCTTC. This encodes CASSIDPRTVYGYTF.